Below are 22 T cell receptor beta chains sequenced from a single sample in a study of shared clonotypes between healthy human individuals. This table comes from immunoSEQ multiplex PCR, and its TCRdb copy is limited to in-frame clones, with some not included. The sample carries some 2,500,000 clones, approximately 90% recorded once. The sequencing sample was made of naive CD4+ T cells from PBMCs. Subset specified: CD45RA+ positively selected. These receptors were collected from a man between 18 and 29 years old in good health. Some clones in this sample may be carry-over from other donors' samples.

J is TRBJ2-1 and V is TRBV7-2; TRBD1 matches at 7 bases. This CDR3 comprises 14 residues. V trimming: 2 bases; J trimming: 7 bases; junction bases outside the gene matches: 5. Looked up from germline, CDR1 is SGHTA and CDR2 is FQGNSA. DNA for the CDR3: TGTGCCAGCAGCTTATTGACAGGGATAAATGAGCAGTTCTTC. Translation: CASSLLTGINEQFF.

This clone was recorded once. This chain uses TRBV7-3 with TRBJ2-2, with TRBD1 matching 9 bases. Germline values: CDR1 SGHTA, CDR2 FQGTGA. The junction had 4 bases not matched to a gene; V was cut back by 5 bases and J by 0 bases. There are 16 residues in the CDR3. CDR3 in amino acids: CASSTQGAANTGELFF. The CDR3, as DNA: TGTGCCAGCAGCACACAGGGGGCGGCGAACACCGGGGAGCTGTTTTTT.

Concerning this clone itself: Different DNA sequences within this sample yield the same CDR3. This chain connects TRBV5-1 to TRBJ2-5, with TRBD1 matching 7 bases. CDR3 length: 13 amino acids. The germline V gene has CDR1 SGHRS and CDR2 YFSETQ. Germline trimming cut 5 bases from V and 5 bases from J; bases unmatched to any gene: 6. CDR3 DNA sequence: TGCGCCAGCAGTATCCAGGGGGAGGAGACCCAGTACTTC. This gives the protein CASSIQGEETQYF.

This chain links TRBV30 with TRBJ2-7, with D maybe TRBD2 (6 bases). The V end lost 7 bases, the J end lost 2 bases, and 24 bases lay between the germline ends. Germline CDR1 is GTSNPN and CDR2 is SVGIG (reference sequence). CDR3 length: 16 residues. The CDR3 loop is CAYTPGAPIRPYEQYF. Written as DNA, the CDR3 is TGTGCCTACACACCGGGAGCTCCCATAAGACCCTACGAGCAGTACTTC.

DNA of the CDR3: TGTGCCAGCAGCCTCGGTCCCCCTGGGGGCCATCGCAATCAGCCCCAGCATTTT. Translation gives CASSLGPPGGHRNQPQHF. J is TRBJ1-5 and V is TRBV28; maybe TRBD1 (6 bases). The V gene's germline CDR1 is MDHEN and CDR2 SYDVKM. Trimming removed 6 bases from V and 2 bases from J, with 23 bases in between. This CDR3 comprises 18 residues.

The V gene is TRBV5-1, the J gene TRBJ2-2; a weak D match, TRBD2 (5 bases). Germline assignment: CDR1 SGHRS and CDR2 YFSETQ. The CDR3 consists of 20 residues. The germline V and J ends were trimmed by 6 bases and 4 bases, with 31 bases remaining between them. In nucleotides, the CDR3 is TGCGCCAGCAAAGCCAGCGGACCGGGCAACATAACCCAATTCACCGGGGAGCTGTTTTTT. Protein sequence: CASKASGPGNITQFTGELFF.

This clone was seen a few times. This chain joins TRBV18 and TRBJ2-1; 12 bases fit TRBD2. V lost 6 bases and J lost 10; bases outside the gene matches: 10. CDR3 length: 15 residues. Germline CDR1 is KGHSH and CDR2 is LQKENI. The CDR3 loop reads CASSSLAGGLREQFF. The CDR3, as DNA: TGTGCCAGCTCGTCACTAGCGGGAGGCCTCAGGGAGCAGTTCTTC.

The CDR3 DNA reads as TGCGCCAGCAGCCAAGTACAGGGGGGGCCTAACTATGGCTACACCTTC. Translated, it gives CASSQVQGGPNYGYTF. The rearrangement links TRBV4-1 to TRBJ1-2; TRBD1 matches at 8 bases. The CDR3 runs to 16 residues. J gave up 0 bases and V 1 base, and 4 bases lay outside the gene matches. CDR1 and CDR2 from the germline V gene are MGHRA and YSYEKL.

This clone showed up just once. The chain carries TRBV7-9 and TRBJ2-5, with TRBD2 as a possible D gene (6 bases). The CDR3 spans 14 residues. Germline CDR1 SEHNR, CDR2 FQNEAQ (reference sequence). V shed 5 bases and J shed 1 base, with 11 bases lying between them. CDR3 protein: CASSPLGGQETQYF. The DNA for the CDR3 is TGTGCCAGCAGCCCATTGGGGGGCCAAGAGACCCAGTACTTC.

Notes on this clone: Other nucleotide sequences in the sample specify the same CDR3. The V gene is TRBV5-4, the J gene TRBJ2-1; TRBD2 matches 11 bases. J gave up 4 bases and V 2 bases, and 2 bases lay outside the gene matches. This CDR3 comprises 15 residues. From germline, CDR1 is SGHNT and CDR2 YYREEE (reference sequence). The chain's CDR3 is CASSFGTSGYNEQFF. CDR3 nucleotides: TGTGCCAGCAGCTTCGGGACTAGCGGTTACAATGAGCAGTTCTTC.

The chain employs TRBV27 and TRBJ1-5; a possible D gene is TRBD1 (5 bases). The CDR3 sequence is 16 residues long. CDR1 and CDR2 from the germline V gene are MNHEY and SMNVEV (reference sequence). Trimming took off 5 bases at V and 1 base at J, with 15 bases between the two ends. The DNA of the CDR3 is TGTGCCAGCAGTCCCGTCGGGGGGGAAAGCAATCAGCCCCAGCATTTT. The encoded protein is CASSPVGGESNQPQHF.

This chain joins TRBV9 and TRBJ2-1; maybe TRBD2 (6 bases). Trimming pared 4 bases from V and 3 bases from J, leaving 14 bases between. The CDR3 covers 15 residues. The V gene's germline CDR1 is SGDLS and CDR2 YYNGEE. The CDR3 coding sequence is TGTGCCAGCAGCTCGACCGGGACTCACTACAATGAGCAGTTCTTC. This codes for CASSSTGTHYNEQFF.

This chain uses TRBV7-2 with TRBJ2-5, with a possible D match to TRBD1 (7 bases). The CDR3 is made up of 15 amino acids. With 4 bases removed from V and 11 bases from J, the gap between germline ends came to 23 bases. From germline, CDR1 is SGHTA and CDR2 FQGNSA. DNA of the CDR3: TGTGCCAGCAGCTCCGAGAATGCGGGACAGTTAGGGCAGTACTTC. Translating it yields CASSSENAGQLGQYF.

On this clone: Other DNA sequences within the sample encode an identical CDR3. The genes are TRBV18 and TRBJ1-5; tentative D call: TRBD1 (6 bases). Trimming removed 6 bases at V and 1 base at J, with 10 bases between. The CDR3 length is 14 residues. The germline gives CDR1 KGHSH, CDR2 LQKENI. This CDR3 is CASSRGDSNQPQHF. CDR3 in DNA: TGTGCCAGCTCCAGGGGAGACAGCAATCAGCCCCAGCATTTT.

The chain carries TRBV27 and TRBJ2-7, with 11 bases fitting TRBD2. Germline V CDR1 and CDR2: MNHEY, SMNVEV (reference sequence). The CDR3 length is 15 residues. V lost 7 bases and J lost 2; bases outside the gene matches: 7. The CDR3 sequence is CASKGTSGGTYEQYF. Here the CDR3 DNA reads TGTGCCAGCAAAGGGACTAGCGGAGGGACCTACGAGCAGTACTTC.

The chain joins TRBV9 to TRBJ1-4; D possibly corresponds to TRBD1 (5 bases). There are 16 residues in the CDR3. Germline assignment: CDR1 SGDLS and CDR2 YYNGEE. Trimming left V 0 bases short and J 0 bases short, with 9 bases between. The CDR3 sequence is CASSVDQGATNEKLFF. In DNA, the CDR3 is TGTGCCAGCAGCGTAGATCAGGGAGCAACTAATGAAAAACTGTTTTTT.

This CDR3 reads CASSLMGGSNGYGYTF. The CDR3 nucleotides are TGTGCCAGCAGCTTGATGGGGGGTTCGAATGGATACGGCTACACCTTC. This chain connects TRBV5-4 to TRBJ1-2; TRBD1 might be the D (5 bases). This CDR3 comprises 16 residues. V was clipped by 1 base and J by 8 bases, with 21 bases between them. The germline V gene has CDR1 SGHNT and CDR2 YYREEE (reference sequence).

Concerning this clone: The sample contains more than one DNA sequence encoding this CDR3. J is TRBJ1-1 and V is TRBV20-1; D is unclear. Trimming left V 3 bases short and J 1 base short, with 3 bases between. Germline V gives CDR1 DFQATT, CDR2 SNEGSKA (reference sequence). This CDR3 is 11 amino acids long. The chain's CDR3 is CSARRNTEAFF. CDR3 in DNA: TGCAGTGCTAGGCGGAACACTGAAGCTTTCTTT.

The count of this clone is one. The genes are TRBV20-1 and TRBJ1-4; D ambiguous. The V end was cut by 7 bases, the J end by 0 bases, with 3 bases between. The CDR3 extends over 11 amino acids. Germline CDR1 and CDR2: DFQATT and SNEGSKA (reference sequence). For the CDR3, the DNA is TGCAGTGGGCCAACTAATGAAAAACTGTTTTTT. The encoded protein is CSGPTNEKLFF.

J is TRBJ2-7 and V is TRBV7-6, with TRBD2 as a possible D gene (5 bases). Germline V gives CDR1 SGHVS, CDR2 FNYEAQ. V dropped 1 base and J dropped 3 bases, with 13 bases sitting between them. CDR3 length: 15 residues. The CDR3 region is CASSLGPGFHYEQYF. For the CDR3, the DNA is TGTGCCAGCAGCTTAGGACCGGGATTCCACTACGAGCAGTACTTC.

The chain couples TRBV5-1 to TRBJ2-3, with 11 bases identical to TRBD2. The CDR3 has 17 amino acids. The V and J ends lost 4 bases and 0 bases, in that order; junction bases with no gene match: 7. Germline CDR1 reads SGHRS; CDR2 reads YFSETQ. The DNA for the CDR3 is TGCGCCAGCAGCAATACGGGACTAGCGGCTAGCACAGATACGCAGTATTTT. This translates into CASSNTGLAASTDTQYF.

The chain recombines TRBV18 with TRBJ2-4, with 8 bases identical to TRBD1. J lost 8 bases, V lost 3 bases, and 3 bases had no gene match. CDR1 and CDR2 (germline): KGHSH, LQKENI. This CDR3 spans 13 amino acids. The CDR3 coding sequence is TGTGCCAGCTCACCGACAGGGGAGGACATTCAGTACTTC. It is translated as CASSPTGEDIQYF.